The 10 T cell receptor beta chains below were found in one sample sequenced in a study of shared clonotypes between healthy human individuals. Sequencing was performed with immunoSEQ multiplex PCR; in TCRdb, only in-frame clones are kept and a portion is missing. The top ten clones hold approximately 0.37% of a sample with some 2.4 million clones, 80% to 95% of them seen once. The source material was naive CD4+ T cells from PBMCs. Subset specified: CD45RA+ positively selected. Every receptor here comes from a man in his late teens or twenties in good health. Some clones in this sample may be carry-over from other donors' samples.

The chain combines TRBV30 with TRBJ2-1; 9 nucleotides align to TRBD2. The CDR3 has 16 amino acids. The trim removed 3 bases at V and 3 bases at J, leaving 9 bases unmatched. The germline V gene has CDR1 GTSNPN and CDR2 SVGIG (reference sequence). The CDR3 spells CAWRYSGTSIYNEQFF. The CDR3 region has the DNA TGTGCCTGGAGATACTCCGGGACTAGCATCTACAATGAGCAGTTCTTC.

The chain joins TRBV19 to TRBJ1-5, with a tentative D call TRBD1 (6 bases). The germline gives CDR1 LNHDA, CDR2 SQIVND (reference sequence). This CDR3 has 17 amino acids. V shed 8 bases and J shed 2 bases, with 22 bases lying between them. The chain's CDR3 is CASVRGGGRVGNQPQHF. Here the CDR3 DNA reads TGTGCCAGTGTCAGGGGAGGGGGGCGCGTGGGCAATCAGCCCCAGCATTTT.

This sequence joins TRBV4-1 and TRBJ1-4; 7 bases line up with TRBD1. Germline values: CDR1 MGHRA, CDR2 YSYEKL. Unmatched junction bases numbered 6, after V lost 4 bases and J lost 7 bases. There are 14 residues in the CDR3. Here the CDR3 reads CASSLGQLSEKLFF. For the CDR3, the DNA is TGCGCCAGCAGCCTGGGACAGTTAAGTGAAAAACTGTTTTTT.

The chain combines TRBV2 with TRBJ2-5; TRBD1 might be the D (6 bases). Trimming took off 8 bases at V and 0 bases at J, with 13 bases between the two ends. Germline CDR1 is SNHLY and CDR2 is FYNNEI. The CDR3 is 14 residues long. The CDR3 region has the DNA TGTGCCAGCTACAGACAGGCCAACCAAGAGACCCAGTACTTC. As protein: CASYRQANQETQYF.

This chain connects TRBV18 to TRBJ1-3; D is unclear. The germline CDR1 and CDR2 sequences are KGHSH and LQKENI. The CDR3 runs 17 residues. Trimming stripped 3 bases from V and 6 bases from J, with 21 bases between. CDR3 nucleotides: TGTGCCAGCTCACCCCACGACCCCGCGAGCTCGGCAAACACCATATATTTT. Translating it yields CASSPHDPASSANTIYF.

The chain carries TRBV5-6 and TRBJ1-4; D may be TRBD1 (6 bases). The CDR3 runs to 15 residues. Trimming pared 1 base from V and 8 bases from J, leaving 15 bases between. Germline assignment: CDR1 SGHDT and CDR2 YYEEEE. CDR3 in amino acids: CASSLSPYQGEKLFF. The CDR3 nucleotides are TGTGCCAGCAGCTTGTCTCCGTACCAGGGGGAAAAACTGTTTTTT.

J is TRBJ2-7 and V is TRBV5-6; D possibly uses TRBD1 or TRBD2 (6 bases each). The length of the CDR3 is 14 residues. Per the germline V gene, CDR1 is SGHDT and CDR2 is YYEEEE. V shed 2 bases and J shed 4 bases, with 13 bases lying between them. The CDR3 DNA is TGTGCCAGCAGCTTCCCGGGGGCGATTTACGAGCAGTACTTC. Protein sequence: CASSFPGAIYEQYF.

This clone was seen a handful of times. The sample has other DNA sequences that encode this CDR3 too. This rearrangement joins TRBV18 to TRBJ1-1; 7 bases align to TRBD1. This CDR3 region has 15 residues. Germline V gives CDR1 KGHSH, CDR2 LQKENI. V lost 1 base to trimming and J lost 1 base; unmatched junction nucleotides: 3. The CDR3 DNA reads as TGTGCCAGCTCACCACTCGGGACAGCGAACACTGAAGCTTTCTTT. Translation gives CASSPLGTANTEAFF.

The chain couples TRBV7-2 to TRBJ2-3; D not certain. The CDR3 consists of 14 residues. V was shortened by 8 bases and J by 6 bases, with 18 bases between the two germline ends. Germline V gene lookup returns CDR1 SGHTA and CDR2 FQGNSA. The CDR3 DNA follows: TGTGCCAGCCGGCAGGCGGCCCCACATGATACGCAGTATTTT. It encodes CASRQAAPHDTQYF.

In regard to this clone: The same CDR3 can be traced to other DNA sequences in this sample. V is TRBV7-3 and J is TRBJ2-2; 8 nucleotides align to TRBD2. Germline assignment: CDR1 SGHTA and CDR2 FQGTGA. V gave up 5 bases and J gave up 6 bases; unmatched junction bases: 8. The CDR3 contains 15 residues. CDR3 sequence (DNA): TGTGCCAGCAGCCCCGGGACTAGTCAGGCCGGGGAGCTGTTTTTT. Translation gives CASSPGTSQAGELFF.